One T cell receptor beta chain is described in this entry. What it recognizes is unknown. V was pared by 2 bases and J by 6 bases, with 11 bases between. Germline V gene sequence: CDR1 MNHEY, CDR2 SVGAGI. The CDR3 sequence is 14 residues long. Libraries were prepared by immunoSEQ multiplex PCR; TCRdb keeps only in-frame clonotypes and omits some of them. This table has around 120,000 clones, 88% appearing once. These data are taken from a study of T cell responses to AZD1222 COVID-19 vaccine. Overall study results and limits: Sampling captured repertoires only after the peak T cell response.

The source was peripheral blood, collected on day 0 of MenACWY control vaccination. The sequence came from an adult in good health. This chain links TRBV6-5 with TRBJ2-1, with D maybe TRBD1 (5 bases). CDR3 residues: CASSYQGWGNEQFF. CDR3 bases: TGTGCCAGCAGTTACCAGGGTTGGGGCAATGAGCAGTTCTTC.